What follows are 5 T cell receptor beta chains derived from one specimen sequenced in a study of T cells in Graves' hyperthyroidism and ophthalmopathy (dated by TCRdb to about 2019). Libraries were constructed by multiplex PCR. TCRdb lists the instrument as Illumina HiSeq 2000. The TCR beta CDR3 regions were amplified from the RNA transcripts. The TCR CDR3 was subjected to a first round of RT-PCR using the HTBI primer set and the Qiagen OneStep RT-PCR kit. TCRdb reworked the public reads: Q25 trimming with fastp, MiXCR clone assembly, productive beta chains retained. Each CDR3 protein gets just one entry, which takes the most common genes and DNA from the rows behind it. This sample holds about 560,000 distinct CDR3 sequences; 15% to 19% were observed only once. The ten largest make up about 7% of the sample. Sequenced sample: blood. The receptors shown here come from a woman younger than 45 with Graves' hyperthyroidism.

The chain couples TRBV14 to TRBJ2-1; 10 bases match TRBD2. This CDR3 has 15 residues. Germline V gene lookup returns CDR1 SGHDN and CDR2 FVKESK. V was clipped by 1 base and J by 7 bases; unmatched bases: 4. CDR3 sequence: CASSQGRAGGNEQFF. The CDR3 bases are TGTGCCAGCAGCCAAGGGAGAGCGGGAGGGAATGAGCAGTTCTTC.

Remarks on this clonotype: A read error may be the cause here, since a much bigger clone is one base away. CDR3 protein: CASSPRQGATGGLFF. CDR3 bases: TGTGCCAGCAGTCCACGACAGGGAGCCACCGGGGGGCTGTTTTTT. The rearrangement uses TRBV12-3 or TRBV12-4 and TRBJ2-2, with a tentative D call TRBD1 (7 bases). There are 15 residues in the CDR3.

This chain links TRBV5-1 with TRBJ2-3, with D perhaps assigned TRBD1 or TRBD2 (5 bases each). The V gene lost 1 base and the J gene lost 2 bases, with 11 bases spanning the gap. The CDR3 covers 15 residues. The germline V gene encodes CDR1 SGHRS and CDR2 YFSETQ. The CDR3 loop is CASSLLQGDTDTQYF. For the CDR3, the DNA is TGCGCCAGCAGCTTGCTTCAGGGAGACACAGATACGCAGTATTTT.

This clonotype was detected a few times. The gene calls are TRBV19 and TRBJ2-1; D is unclear. CDR1 LNHDA and CDR2 SQIVND come from the germline V gene (reference sequence). V lost 7 bases and J 4 bases, leaving 11 bases between the germline ends. This CDR3 is 13 amino acids long. CDR3 DNA sequence: TGTGCCAGTAAGGGTTCCGGATACAATGAGCAGTTCTTC. It translates to CASKGSGYNEQFF. Drawing the rest from reference TRBV19 and TRBJ2-1, the complete variable domain is DGGITQSPKYLFRKEGQNVTLSCEQNLNHDAMYWYRQDPGQGLRLIYYSQIVNDFQKGDIAEGYSVSREKKESFPLTVTSAQKNPTAFYLCASKGSGYNEQFFGPGTRLTVL.

This clonotype has ten or more counts. The chain has TRBV5-1 and TRBJ2-1, with a tentative D call TRBD1 (5 bases). The CDR3 runs 14 residues. From germline, CDR1 is SGHRS and CDR2 YFSETQ. V lost 1 base and J 8 bases, leaving 13 bases between the germline ends. CDR3 sequence reads: CASSLRQYSDEQFF. For the CDR3, the DNA is TGCGCCAGCAGCTTGAGACAGTATTCCGATGAGCAGTTCTTC.